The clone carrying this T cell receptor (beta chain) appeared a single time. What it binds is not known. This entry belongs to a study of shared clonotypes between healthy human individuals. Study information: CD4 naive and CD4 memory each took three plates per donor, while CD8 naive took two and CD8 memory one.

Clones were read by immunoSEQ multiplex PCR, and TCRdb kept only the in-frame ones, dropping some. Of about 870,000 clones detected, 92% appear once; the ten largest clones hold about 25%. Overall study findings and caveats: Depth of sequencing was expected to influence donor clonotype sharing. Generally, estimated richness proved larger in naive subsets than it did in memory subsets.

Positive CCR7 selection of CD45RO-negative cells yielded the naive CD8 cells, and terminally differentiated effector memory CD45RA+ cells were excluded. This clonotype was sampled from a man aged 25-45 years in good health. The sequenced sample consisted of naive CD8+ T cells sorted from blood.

CDR3 residues: CATSRSRGTEAFF. The CDR3, as DNA: TGTGCCACCAGCAGGTCTCGGGGCACTGAAGCTTTCTTT. The chain carries TRBV15 and TRBJ1-1; D uncertain. The CDR3 runs to 13 residues. Germline V gene data show CDR1 as LNHNV and CDR2 as YYDKDF (reference sequence). With 3 bases removed from V and 4 bases from J, the gap between germline ends came to 9 bases.